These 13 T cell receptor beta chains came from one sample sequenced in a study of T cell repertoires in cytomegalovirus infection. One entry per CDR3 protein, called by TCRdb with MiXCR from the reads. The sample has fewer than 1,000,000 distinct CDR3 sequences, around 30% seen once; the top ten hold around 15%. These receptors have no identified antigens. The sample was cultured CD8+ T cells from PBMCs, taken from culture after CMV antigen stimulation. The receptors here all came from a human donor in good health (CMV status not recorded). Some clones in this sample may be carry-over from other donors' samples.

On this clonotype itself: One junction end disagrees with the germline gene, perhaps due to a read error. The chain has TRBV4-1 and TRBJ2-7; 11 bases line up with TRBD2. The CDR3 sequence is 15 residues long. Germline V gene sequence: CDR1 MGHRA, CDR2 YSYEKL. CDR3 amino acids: CANSQELAGDYEQYF. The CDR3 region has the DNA TGCGCCAACAGCCAAGAACTAGCGGGGGACTACGAGCAGTACTTC.

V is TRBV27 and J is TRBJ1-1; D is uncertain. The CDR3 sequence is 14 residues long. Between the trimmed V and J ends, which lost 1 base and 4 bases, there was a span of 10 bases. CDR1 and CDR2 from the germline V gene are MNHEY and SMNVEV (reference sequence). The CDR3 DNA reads TGTGCCAGCAGTTTATTTCGGGAAATCACTGAAGCTTTCTTT. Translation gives CASSLFREITEAFF.

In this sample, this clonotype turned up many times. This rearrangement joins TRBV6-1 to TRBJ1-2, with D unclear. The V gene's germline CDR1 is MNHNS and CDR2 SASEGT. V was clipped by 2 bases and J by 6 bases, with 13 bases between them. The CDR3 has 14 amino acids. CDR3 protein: CASSERMGLDGYTF. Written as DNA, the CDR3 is TGTGCCAGCAGTGAAAGGATGGGATTGGATGGCTACACCTTC.

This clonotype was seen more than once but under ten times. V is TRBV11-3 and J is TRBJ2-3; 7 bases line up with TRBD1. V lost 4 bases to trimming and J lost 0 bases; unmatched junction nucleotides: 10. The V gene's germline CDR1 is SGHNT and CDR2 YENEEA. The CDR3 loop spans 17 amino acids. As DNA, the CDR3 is TGTGCCAGCAGCTCCAGGACCGGGACAGTCAGCACAGATACGCAGTATTTT. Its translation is CASSSRTGTVSTDTQYF.

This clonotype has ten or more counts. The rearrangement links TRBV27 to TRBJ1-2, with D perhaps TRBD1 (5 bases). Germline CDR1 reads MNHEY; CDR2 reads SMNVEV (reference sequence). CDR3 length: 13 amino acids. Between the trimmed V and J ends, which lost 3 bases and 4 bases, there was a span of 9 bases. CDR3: CASSFGDSYGYTF. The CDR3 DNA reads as TGTGCCAGCAGTTTTGGTGACAGCTATGGCTACACCTTC.

CDR3 residues: CSADRGGYEQYF. In nucleotides, the CDR3 is TGCAGTGCGGACAGGGGTGGGTACGAGCAGTACTTC. V is TRBV20-1 and J is TRBJ2-7; 9 bases map to TRBD1. After removal of 6 bases from V and 4 bases from J, the junction contained 4 bases not matched to a gene. This CDR3 spans 12 amino acids. Per germline, CDR1 DFQATT and CDR2 SNEGSKA (reference sequence).

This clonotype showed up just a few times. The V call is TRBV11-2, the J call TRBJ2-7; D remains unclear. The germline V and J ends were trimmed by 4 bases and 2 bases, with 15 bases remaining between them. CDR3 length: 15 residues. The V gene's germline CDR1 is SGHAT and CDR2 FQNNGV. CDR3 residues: CASSSYGSNTYEQYF. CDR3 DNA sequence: TGTGCCAGCAGCTCCTACGGGTCTAACACCTACGAGCAGTACTTC.

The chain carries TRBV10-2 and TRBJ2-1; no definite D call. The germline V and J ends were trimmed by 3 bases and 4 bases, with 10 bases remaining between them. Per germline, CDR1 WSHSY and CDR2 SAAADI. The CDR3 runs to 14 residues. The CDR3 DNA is TGCGCCAGCAGTGAACAGCAAGGGTACAATGAGCAGTTCTTC. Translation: CASSEQQGYNEQFF.

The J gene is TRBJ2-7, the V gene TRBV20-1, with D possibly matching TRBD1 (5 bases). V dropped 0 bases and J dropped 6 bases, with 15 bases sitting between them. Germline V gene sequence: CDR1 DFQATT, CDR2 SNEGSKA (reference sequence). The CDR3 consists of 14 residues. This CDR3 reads CSARDLQAPGEQYV. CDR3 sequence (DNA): TGCAGTGCTAGAGATCTACAGGCTCCGGGCGAGCAGTACGTC.

CDR3 bases: TGTGCCAGCACCGTAATTGGGGGACAGGGTGACTATGGCTACACCTTC. Translating it yields CASTVIGGQGDYGYTF. The rearrangement links TRBV27 to TRBJ1-2; TRBD1 matches 9 bases. J gave up 3 bases and V 7 bases, and 12 bases lay outside the gene matches. The CDR3 spans 16 residues. The V gene's germline CDR1 is MNHEY and CDR2 SMNVEV (reference sequence).

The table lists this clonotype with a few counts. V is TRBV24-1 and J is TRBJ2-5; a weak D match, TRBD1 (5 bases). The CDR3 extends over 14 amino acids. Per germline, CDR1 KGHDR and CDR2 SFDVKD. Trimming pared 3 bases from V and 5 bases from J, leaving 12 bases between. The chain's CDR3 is CATSDLRDGETQYF. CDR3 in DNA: TGTGCCACCAGTGATCTCAGGGATGGGGAGACCCAGTACTTC.

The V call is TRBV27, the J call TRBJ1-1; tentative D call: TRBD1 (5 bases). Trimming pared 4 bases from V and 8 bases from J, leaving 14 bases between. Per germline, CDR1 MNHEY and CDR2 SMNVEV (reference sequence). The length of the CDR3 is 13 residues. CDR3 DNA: TGTGCCAGCAGTTACACGTCCGGGGGAGAAGCTTTCTTT. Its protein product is CASSYTSGGEAFF.

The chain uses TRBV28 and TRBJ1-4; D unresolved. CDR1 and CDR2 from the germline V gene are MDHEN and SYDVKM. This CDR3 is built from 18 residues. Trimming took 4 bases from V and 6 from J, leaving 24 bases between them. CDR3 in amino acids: CASSSVVPDTTHDEKLFF. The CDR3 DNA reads TGTGCCAGCAGTTCCGTCGTCCCTGACACTACGCACGATGAAAAACTGTTTTTT.